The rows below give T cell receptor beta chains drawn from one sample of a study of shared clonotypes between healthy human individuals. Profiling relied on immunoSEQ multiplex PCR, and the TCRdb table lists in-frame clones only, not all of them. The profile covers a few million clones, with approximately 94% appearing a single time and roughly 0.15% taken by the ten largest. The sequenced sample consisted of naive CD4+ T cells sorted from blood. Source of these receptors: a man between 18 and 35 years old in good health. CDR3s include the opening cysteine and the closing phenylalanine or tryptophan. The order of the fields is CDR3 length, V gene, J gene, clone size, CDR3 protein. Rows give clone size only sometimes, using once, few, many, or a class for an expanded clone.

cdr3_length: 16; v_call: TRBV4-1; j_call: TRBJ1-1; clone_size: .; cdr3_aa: CASSHPNLGSGTEAFF
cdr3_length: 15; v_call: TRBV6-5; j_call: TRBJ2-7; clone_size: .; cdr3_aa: CASSYSGTGEYEQYF
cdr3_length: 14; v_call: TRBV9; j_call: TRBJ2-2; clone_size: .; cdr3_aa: CASSPTGDTGELFF
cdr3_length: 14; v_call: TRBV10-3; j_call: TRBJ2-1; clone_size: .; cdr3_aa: CATGRGRSYNEQFF
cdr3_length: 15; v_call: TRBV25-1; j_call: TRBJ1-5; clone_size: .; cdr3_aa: CASSPGTLSNQPQHF
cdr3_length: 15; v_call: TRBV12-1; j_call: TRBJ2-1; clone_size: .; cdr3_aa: CASSFRQGPYNEQFF
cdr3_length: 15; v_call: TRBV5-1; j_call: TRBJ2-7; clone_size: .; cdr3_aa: CASSSSTSGRREQYF
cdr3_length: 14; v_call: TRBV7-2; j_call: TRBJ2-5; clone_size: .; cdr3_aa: CASSPNRVQETQYF
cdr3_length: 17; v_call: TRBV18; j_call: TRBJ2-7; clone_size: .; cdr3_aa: CASSVGTSGDRSYEQYF
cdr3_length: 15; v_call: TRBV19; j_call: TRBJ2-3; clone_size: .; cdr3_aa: CASRNGGGRTDTQYF
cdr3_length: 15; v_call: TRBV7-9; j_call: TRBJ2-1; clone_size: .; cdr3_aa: CASSSVMGARDEQFF
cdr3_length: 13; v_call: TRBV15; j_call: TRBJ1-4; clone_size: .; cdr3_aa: CATSPPLNEKLFF
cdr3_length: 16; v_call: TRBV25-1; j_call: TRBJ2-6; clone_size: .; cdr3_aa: CASSGLGASGANVLTF
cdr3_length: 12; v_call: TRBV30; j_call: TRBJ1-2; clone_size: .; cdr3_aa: CAWSGLTYGYTF
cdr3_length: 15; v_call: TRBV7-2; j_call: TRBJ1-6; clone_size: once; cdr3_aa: CASSPRQGKNSPLHF
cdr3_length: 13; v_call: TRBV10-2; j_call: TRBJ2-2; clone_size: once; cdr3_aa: CASTQQGTGELFF
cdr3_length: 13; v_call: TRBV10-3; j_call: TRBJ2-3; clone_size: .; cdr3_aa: CAISDGFTDTQYF
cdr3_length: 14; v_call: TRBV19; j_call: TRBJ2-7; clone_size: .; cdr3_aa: CASSLSEGRYEQYF
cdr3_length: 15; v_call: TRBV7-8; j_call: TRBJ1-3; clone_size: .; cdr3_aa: CASSLGWSSGNTIYF
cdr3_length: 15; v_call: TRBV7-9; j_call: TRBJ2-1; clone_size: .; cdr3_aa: CASSLVLGGNNEQFF
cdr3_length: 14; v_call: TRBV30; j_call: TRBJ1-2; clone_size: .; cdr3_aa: CAWNRQGPHYGYTF
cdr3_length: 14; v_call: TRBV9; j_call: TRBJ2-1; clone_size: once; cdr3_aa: CASSVRGSYNEQFF